This TCR beta chain was sequenced for a study of T and B cells in COVID-19 patients. This CDR3 contains 13 residues. Germline CDR1 reads SGHDT; CDR2 reads YYEEEE. V lost 4 bases, J lost 6 bases, and 10 bases lay in between. From blood, roughly 250-550 ng of genomic DNA served as TRB template. TRB rearrangements were amplified by multiplex PCR with BIOMED2 TRB-A/B primers. In TCRdb, the multiplex PCR reads were re-called with MiXCR into one record per CDR3 protein. The data show 9,900 or so distinct CDR3 sequences, approximately 31% seen once. This clonotype was counted between two and nine times. The sequenced sample was blood. The TCR was taken from a human donor with active COVID-19. The gene calls are TRBV5-6 and TRBJ2-2, with D possibly matching TRBD2 (5 bases). CDR3 loop: CASSPEGPGELFF. The CDR3 DNA sequence: TGTGCCAGCAGCCCAGAGGGTCCCGGGGAGCTGTTTTTT.